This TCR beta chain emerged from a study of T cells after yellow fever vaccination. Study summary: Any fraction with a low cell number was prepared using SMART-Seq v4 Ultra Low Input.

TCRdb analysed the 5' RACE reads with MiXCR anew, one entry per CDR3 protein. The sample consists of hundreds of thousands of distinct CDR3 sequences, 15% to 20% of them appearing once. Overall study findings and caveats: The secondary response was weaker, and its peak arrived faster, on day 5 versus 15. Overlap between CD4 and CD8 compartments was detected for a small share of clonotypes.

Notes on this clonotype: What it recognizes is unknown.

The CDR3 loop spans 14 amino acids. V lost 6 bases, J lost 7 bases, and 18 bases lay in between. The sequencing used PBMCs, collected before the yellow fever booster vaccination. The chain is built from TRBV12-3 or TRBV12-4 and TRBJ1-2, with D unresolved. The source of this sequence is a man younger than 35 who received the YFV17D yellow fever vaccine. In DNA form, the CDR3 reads TGTGCCAGCAGCCGGCAAGTTCCAGGCAGTGGCTACACCTTC. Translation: CASSRQVPGSGYTF.